One and the same sample provided the 6 T cell receptor beta chains below, sequenced in a study of blood T cell repertoires in COVID-19 (dated by TCRdb to 2019 to 2021). Preparation of the library involved the immunoSEQ multiplex PCR assay. As stored in TCRdb, this immuneACCESS dataset retains in-frame rearrangements with V and J assigned. A fraction of the clones does not appear; measured against another copy, unresolved V genes explain less than half of the discrepancy, and the remainder lacks a known reason. The sample contains 450,000 to 500,000 clones, more than 85% of them found a single time. Around 8% of the sample is held by the ten biggest clonotypes. Sequencing was done on a sample of PBMCs or T cells enriched from blood (not recorded which). The receptors here all came from a woman aged 55-70 years who had recovered from COVID-19.

V gene TRBV27 combines with J gene TRBJ2-7; 7 bases map to TRBD1. Germline lookup yields CDR1 MNHEY and CDR2 SMNVEV (reference sequence). The CDR3 consists of 15 residues. V shed 8 bases, J shed 5 bases, and the junction held 15 bases outside the gene matches. DNA of the CDR3: TGTGCCAGCTCCGGCGACAGGGTAAATTATCACGAGCAGTACTTC. This codes for CASSGDRVNYHEQYF.

The chain links TRBV3-1 (or the pseudogene TRBV3-2) to TRBJ2-3; 11 bases map to TRBD2. CDR1 LGHDT and CDR2 YNNKEL come from the germline V gene (reference sequence). The trim removed 4 bases at V and 1 base at J, leaving 1 base unmatched. The CDR3 is 15 residues long. The chain's CDR3 is CASSLSGGGTDTQYF. The CDR3 DNA is TGTGCCAGCAGCCTTAGCGGGGGGGGCACAGATACGCAGTATTTT.

The chain is built from TRBV15 and TRBJ1-4; tentative D call: TRBD1 (6 bases). The CDR3 runs to 15 residues. Germline-derived CDR1 and CDR2 are LNHNV and YYDKDF (reference sequence). Trimming stripped 6 bases from V and 4 bases from J, with 15 bases between. This chain's CDR3 is CATRGWGGGNEKLFF. For the CDR3, the DNA is TGTGCCACCAGGGGTTGGGGAGGGGGTAATGAAAAACTGTTTTTT. Drawing the rest from reference TRBV15 and TRBJ1-4, the complete variable domain is DAMVIQNPRYQVTQFGKPVTLSCSQTLNHNVMYWYQQKSSQAPKLLFHYYDKDFNNEADTPDNFQSRRPNTSFCFLDIRSPGLGDTAMYLCATRGWGGGNEKLFFGSGTQLSVL.

The genes are TRBV9 and TRBJ2-5; the match to TRBD2 covers 8 bases. Trimming removed 0 bases from V and 5 bases from J; junction bases left unmatched: 6. The length of the CDR3 is 15 residues. Germline V gives CDR1 SGDLS, CDR2 YYNGEE. The DNA for the CDR3 is TGTGCCAGCAGCGTAGCGGGGGGGTCAGAGGAGACCCAGTACTTC. This codes for CASSVAGGSEETQYF. Filled out from reference TRBV9 and TRBJ2-5, the complete variable domain reads DSGVTQTPKHLITATGQRVTLRCSPRSGDLSVYWYQQSLDQGLQFLIQYYNGEERAKGNILERFSAQQFPDLHSELNLSSLELGDSALYFCASSVAGGSEETQYFGPGTRLLVL.

The CDR3 region has the DNA TGTGCCAGCAGAGGCGGTGGGGCCAACGTCCTGACTTTC. Amino acids: CASRGGGANVLTF. The rearrangement uses TRBV27 and TRBJ2-6; D is undetermined. The CDR3 extends over 13 amino acids. The germline V gene has CDR1 MNHEY and CDR2 SMNVEV (reference sequence). Trimming stripped 6 bases from V and 3 bases from J, with 6 bases between.

The chain joins TRBV19 to TRBJ2-2; unclear D gene. Trimming removed 1 base at V and 5 bases at J, with 8 bases between. Germline-derived CDR1 and CDR2 are LNHDA and SQIVND (reference sequence). This CDR3 comprises 14 residues. The DNA of the CDR3 is TGTGCCAGTAGTATAGTAGCCGGGACCGGGGAGCTGTTTTTT. Translated: CASSIVAGTGELFF.